Shown below are 14 T cell receptor beta chains from a single sample sequenced in a study of T cells in Graves' hyperthyroidism and ophthalmopathy. The investigators amplified TCR beta CDR3 regions from RNA transcripts. The TCR CDR3 first-round RT-PCR relied on the HTBI primer set. MiXCR was run by TCRdb on the multiplex PCR reads, yielding one entry per CDR3 protein. The table shows a few hundred thousand distinct CDR3 sequences, with under 60% occurring only once. Sequencing was carried out using peripheral blood or thyroid tissue (not recorded which). Every receptor here comes from a woman in her late teens or twenties with Graves' hyperthyroidism.

In this sample, this clonotype turned up once. A much larger clone sits a single nucleotide away, making a read error possible. This rearrangement joins TRBV24-1 to TRBJ1-2, with TRBD1 matching 12 bases. The CDR3 loop spans 15 amino acids. CDR1 is KGHDR, CDR2 SFDVKD, per germline. For the CDR3, the DNA is TGTGCCACCAGTGCCCCGGGACAGGGGGCAGATGGCTACGCCTTC. Residues: CATSAPGQGADGYAF.

Concerning this clonotype itself: No conserved phenylalanine or tryptophan is present at the end of the CDR3, so a read error is the likely explanation. It is unclear where the CDR3 begins or ends on the DNA, so no DNA is shown, and the CDR3 is as TCRdb lists it. This chain uses TRBV7-9 with TRBJ2-7; the D call in the table, TRBD2, was not verified against the DNA. Per the germline V gene, CDR1 is SEHNR and CDR2 is FQNEAQ (reference sequence). The CDR3 adds up to 14 amino acids, both ends counted. The CDR3 sequence is CASSLEAGSYEQHS.

This clonotype was seen at least ten times. This chain connects TRBV7-9 to TRBJ1-5; TRBD1 might be the D (6 bases). CDR3 size: 14 residues. Trimming removed 2 bases at V and 4 bases at J, with 9 bases between. Germline V gives CDR1 SEHNR, CDR2 FQNEAQ (reference sequence). DNA of the CDR3: TGTGCCAGCAGCTTACAGGGGTGGAATCAGCCCCAGCATTTT. The encoded protein is CASSLQGWNQPQHF.

As regards this clonotype: Germline and junction disagree at one end, which may indicate a read error. The chain couples TRBV20-1 to TRBJ1-4, with TRBD1 matching 10 bases. There are 10 residues in the CDR3. CDR1 and CDR2 from the germline V gene are DFQATT and SNEGSKA (reference sequence). The CDR3 reads CSARAGTGVF. The CDR3 DNA reads TGCAGTGCTAGAGCCGGGACAGGGGTTTTT.

In this sample, this clonotype turned up many times. The CDR3 DNA reads TGTGCCAGCAGTTCGGGACTAGCGGGTGCCGAGCAGTACTTC. It encodes CASSSGLAGAEQYF. The V call is TRBV12-3 or TRBV12-4, the J call TRBJ2-7; TRBD2 matches at 12 bases. V gave up 4 bases and J gave up 6 bases; unmatched junction bases: 4. This CDR3 contains 14 residues.

This clonotype was recorded at least ten times. The chain employs TRBV9 and TRBJ1-1; no clear D gene. V gave up 3 bases and J gave up 5 bases, with 11 bases separating them. Germline V CDR1 and CDR2: SGDLS, YYNGEE. This CDR3 is built from 13 residues. DNA of the CDR3: TGTGCCAGCAGCGCCGTGGATGCAACTGAAGCTTTCTTT. Translation: CASSAVDATEAFF.

A word on this clonotype: The junction and the germline gene differ at one end; a read error may be behind it. V and J are TRBV7-3 and TRBJ2-7, with 9 positions matching TRBD2. The CDR3 runs 14 residues. Germline V gene sequence: CDR1 SGHTA, CDR2 FQGTGA. The DNA for the CDR3 is TGTGCCAGCTCATCGGGACTAGCTTCCTACGAGCGGTACTTC. Translating gives CASSSGLASYERYF. The full variable domain, completed using reference TRBV7-3 and TRBJ2-7, is GAGVSQTPSNKVTEKGKYVELRCDPISGHTALYWYRQSLGQGPEFLIYFQGTGAADDSGLPNDRFFAVRPEGSVSTLKIQRTERGDSAVYLCASSSGLASYERYFGPGTRLTVT.

Note on this clonotype: Possible read error: a much larger clone is one base away. This rearrangement joins TRBV9 to TRBJ1-6; a weak D match, TRBD1 (6 bases). CDR3 length: 16 residues. The germline V and J ends were trimmed by 4 bases and 2 bases, with 13 bases remaining between them. Germline V gene lookup returns CDR1 SGDLS and CDR2 YYNGEE. This CDR3 is CASSQRQAAYNSPLHF. Written as DNA, the CDR3 is TGTGCCAGCAGCCAGCGACAGGCAGCCTATAATTCACCCCTCCACTTT.

This chain connects TRBV10-3 to TRBJ2-5; D is tentatively TRBD1 or TRBD2 (5 bases each). Germline CDR1 reads ENHRY; CDR2 reads SYGVKD. The length of the CDR3 is 18 residues. Trimming removed 11 bases at V and 2 bases at J, with 30 bases between. Here the CDR3 reads CALEGTIGSYLAQETQYF. For the CDR3, the DNA is TGTGCCCTAGAAGGGACCATCGGCAGTTATCTTGCGCAAGAGACCCAGTACTTC.

The table lists this clonotype with a few counts. This chain uses TRBV5-1 with TRBJ1-3, with D perhaps TRBD1 (5 bases). The germline V and J ends were trimmed by 4 bases and 0 bases, with 17 bases remaining between them. Germline V CDR1 and CDR2: SGHRS, YFSETQ. The CDR3 is made up of 17 amino acids. In DNA form, the CDR3 reads TGCGCCAGCAGCGGGCGACCGGGGGTCTACTCTGGAAACACCATATATTTT. Its translation: CASSGRPGVYSGNTIYF.

The chain joins TRBV29-1 to TRBJ1-1; 10 nucleotides match TRBD1. Germline CDR1 reads SQVTM; CDR2 reads ANQGSEA. V shed 4 bases and J 4 bases; nucleotides not matched to a gene: 6. The CDR3 is 14 amino acids. CDR3: CSVGDRGFVTEAFF. CDR3 nucleotide sequence: TGCAGCGTTGGGGACAGGGGATTTGTCACTGAAGCTTTCTTT.

The chain has TRBV15 and TRBJ1-4; a weak D match, TRBD1 (5 bases). Germline CDR1 is LNHNV and CDR2 is YYDKDF (reference sequence). CDR3 size: 15 residues. V was trimmed by 0 bases and J by 4 bases, leaving 9 bases between them. In DNA, the CDR3 is TGTGCCACCAGCAGAGATCAAGGGGATAATGAAAAACTGTTTTTT. It specifies CATSRDQGDNEKLFF.

The sample holds one count of this clonotype. V is TRBV6-5 and J is TRBJ1-2; TRBD1 matches 7 bases. The CDR3 is 11 amino acids. Germline CDR1 reads MNHEY; CDR2 reads SVGAGI. The trim removed 6 bases at V and 9 bases at J, leaving 4 bases unmatched. CDR3 region: CASSDRESYTF. The CDR3 DNA sequence: TGTGCCAGCAGCGACAGGGAGAGCTACACCTTC.

The V gene is TRBV15, the J gene TRBJ1-4, with 7 bases lining up with TRBD1. The CDR3 totals 14 residues. Germline trimming cut 2 bases from V and 6 bases from J; bases unmatched to any gene: 3. Germline-derived CDR1 and CDR2 are LNHNV and YYDKDF (reference sequence). For the CDR3, the DNA is TGTGCCACCAGCAGAAACAGGGGTGATGAAAAACTGTTTTTT. It codes for CATSRNRGDEKLFF. Using reference TRBV15 and TRBJ1-4 for the parts outside the CDR3, the full variable domain is DAMVIQNPRYQVTQFGKPVTLSCSQTLNHNVMYWYQQKSSQAPKLLFHYYDKDFNNEADTPDNFQSRRPNTSFCFLDIRSPGLGDTAMYLCATSRNRGDEKLFFGSGTQLSVL.